The next 10 T cell receptor beta chains were all read from a single sample in a study of shared clonotypes between healthy human individuals. Only in-frame clones appear in the TCRdb table, and some are missing; sequencing was by immunoSEQ multiplex PCR. Altogether some 530,000 clones are present, around 85% being singletons, with the ten largest covering roughly 13%. The source material was PBMCs. Source of these receptors: a woman between 35 and 50 years old in good health. Some clones in this sample may be carry-over from other donors' samples.

This clone was seen once. A far larger clone differs by one base, so this is likely a read error. The sample has other DNA sequences that encode this CDR3 too. V is TRBV25-1 and J is TRBJ1-1, with unresolved D. The CDR3 is 11 residues long. Germline CDR1 reads MGHDK; CDR2 reads SYGVNS. CDR3 region: CASSDSAEAFF. The CDR3 DNA follows: TGCGCCAGCAGTGACTCGGCTGAAGCTTTCTTT.

About this clone: Additional DNA sequences in this sample encode the identical CDR3. The chain uses TRBV19 and TRBJ1-1, with a weak D call TRBD1 (6 bases). This CDR3 has 13 amino acids. Between the trimmed V and J ends, which lost 3 bases and 5 bases, there was a span of 10 bases. CDR1 is LNHDA and CDR2 is SQIVND in the germline V gene (reference sequence). The CDR3 here is CASSIGGATEAFF. Here the CDR3 DNA reads TGTGCCAGTAGTATTGGGGGGGCGACTGAAGCTTTCTTT.

Concerning this clone itself: A far larger clone is only one base removed, so a read error is likely. The rearrangement links TRBV30 to TRBJ2-2; maybe TRBD2 (5 bases). In germline, CDR1 is GTSNPN, CDR2 SVGIG (reference sequence). V was trimmed by 3 bases and J by 2 bases, leaving 10 bases between them. The CDR3 is made up of 14 amino acids. The CDR3 sequence is CAWSQDFNTGELFF. The CDR3, as DNA: TGTGCCTGGAGCCAGGACTTCAACACCGGGGAGCTGTTTTTT.

V is TRBV2 and J is TRBJ2-5; 7 bases are a match to TRBD1. The V gene's germline CDR1 is SNHLY and CDR2 FYNNEI. This CDR3 spans 13 amino acids. V trimming: 5 bases; J trimming: 4 bases; junction bases outside the gene matches: 4. CDR3 region: CASSSRDRETQYF. The CDR3 region has the DNA TGTGCCAGCAGTAGCCGGGACAGAGAGACCCAGTACTTC.

Only one count was recorded for this clone. The chain links TRBV4-2 to TRBJ1-4; a possible D gene is TRBD1 (5 bases). Germline V CDR1 and CDR2: LGHNA, YNFKEQ. V lost 0 bases and J 8 bases, leaving 22 bases between the germline ends. CDR3 size: 18 residues. The CDR3 DNA is TGTGCCAGCAGCCAAGATCCCCCGACCGGGGGGAGATTGGAAAAACTGTTTTTT. It is translated as CASSQDPPTGGRLEKLFF.

This chain links TRBV30 with TRBJ2-7; the D call may be TRBD1 or TRBD2 (6 bases each). CDR3 length equals 15 residues. The ends were cut back, 3 bases at V and 4 bases at J, with 19 bases in the middle. Germline V gives CDR1 GTSNPN, CDR2 SVGIG (reference sequence). Written as DNA, the CDR3 is TGTGCCTGGAGCTTAACGGGGGCGGGGAAGTACGAGCAGTACTTC. Translated, it gives CAWSLTGAGKYEQYF.

The rearrangement uses TRBV7-6 and TRBJ2-7, with TRBD2 matching over 14 bases. The germline gives CDR1 SGHVS, CDR2 FNYEAQ. The V segment lost 4 bases and the J segment 5 bases; nucleotides outside the gene matches: 10. This CDR3 comprises 17 residues. This chain's CDR3 is CASSSPIGTSGSNEQYF. The CDR3 DNA reads TGTGCCAGCAGCTCCCCCATCGGGACTAGCGGGAGTAACGAGCAGTACTTC.

Note on this clone: This sample includes further DNA sequences coding for the same CDR3. The chain combines TRBV30 with TRBJ2-7; no firm D call. CDR3 size: 11 residues. In germline, CDR1 is GTSNPN, CDR2 SVGIG (reference sequence). V lost 1 base and J 3 bases, leaving 4 bases between the germline ends. In DNA, the CDR3 is TGTGCCTGGAGTGGAGGCTACGAGCAGTACTTC. It specifies CAWSGGYEQYF.

The chain carries TRBV2 and TRBJ1-1; 7 positions match TRBD1. The CDR3 is 15 amino acids. J was trimmed by 0 bases and V by 6 bases; bases with no gene match: 7. Germline V gene sequence: CDR1 SNHLY, CDR2 FYNNEI. The DNA for the CDR3 is TGTGCCAGCAGGTTGACAGGGACCATGAACACTGAAGCTTTCTTT. It translates to CASRLTGTMNTEAFF.

Turning to this clone: A far more abundant clone sits one base away, making this likely a read error. This rearrangement joins TRBV30 to TRBJ1-2, with D tentatively TRBD1 (6 bases). Germline CDR1 is GTSNPN and CDR2 is SVGIG (reference sequence). The CDR3 sequence is 14 residues long. CDR3 protein: CDWKFGAGAGGYTF. The CDR3 DNA follows: TGTGACTGGAAGTTCGGGGCGGGGGCTGGAGGCTACACCTTC. Filled out from reference TRBV30 and TRBJ1-2, the complete variable domain reads SQTIHQWPATLVQPVGSPLSLECTVEGTSNPNLYWYRQAAGRGLQLLFYSVGIGQISSEVPQNLSASRPQDRQFILSSKKLLLSDSGFYLCDWKFGAGAGGYTFGSGTRLTVV.